This is a list of T cell receptor beta chains from one sample in a study of regulatory T cells in long-lasting Graves disease. From the multiplex PCR reads, TCRdb called clonotypes with MiXCR, one entry per CDR3 protein. The sample has about 470,000 distinct CDR3 sequences; about a fifth are singletons. This specimen was peripheral blood mononuclear cells (PBMCs), taken when the disease was refractory, from a patient treated with antithyroid drugs. Source of these receptors: a female donor with Graves disease. Each CDR3 is given with its conserved first and last residue. D genes are given only for firm matches. Clone size is not always given. Where it is, it says once, few, many or a class for expanded clones.

few TRBJ1-4 TRBD1 TRBV5-1 CASSQGQEPEKLFF TGCGCCAGCAGCCAGGGACAGGAACCTGAAAAACTGTTTTTT
many TRBJ2-7 . TRBV5-1 CASSLDPNGEQYF TGTGCCAGCAGCTTAGACCCCAACGGCGAGCAGTACTTC
. TRBJ2-7 TRBD1 TRBV4-2 CASSPRTGGGYEQYF TGTGCCAGCAGTCCGAGGACAGGGGGAGGCTACGAGCAGTACTTC
. TRBJ2-2 . TRBV10-2 CASSEQVGELFF TGCGCCAGCAGTGAGCAAGTCGGGGAGCTGTTTTTT
. TRBJ1-1 TRBD1 TRBV20-1 CSARNQQGAGEAFF TGCAGTGCTAGAAATCAACAGGGGGCAGGCGAAGCTTTCTTT
. TRBJ2-5 TRBD2 TRBV20-1 CSASGGPAGETQYF TGCAGCGCTAGCGGGGGGCCAGCAGGAGAGACCCAGTACTTC
. TRBJ1-5 . TRBV20-1 CSARGGHLGLLNQPQHF TGCAGTGCTAGAGGGGGCCACTTAGGGCTTCTCAATCAGCCCCAGCATTTT
. TRBJ1-1 TRBD1 TRBV3-1 CASSATVGQGYRNTEAFF TGTGCCAGCAGCGCTACCGTTGGACAGGGGTATAGGAACACTGAAGCTTTCTTT
many TRBJ1-2 TRBD1 TRBV7-2 CASIGQAQANYGYTF TGTGCCAGCATCGGACAGGCCCAAGCTAACTATGGCTACACCTTC
many TRBJ1-2 TRBD1 TRBV6-1 CASRRDRDYGYTF TGTGCCAGCAGACGGGACAGAGACTATGGCTACACCTTC
few TRBJ1-3 TRBD1 TRBV29-1 CSVDSGQGMNTIYF TGCAGCGTTGATTCGGGACAGGGGATGAATACCATATATTTT
few TRBJ2-1 . TRBV20-1 CSASRGAEQFF TGCAGTGCTAGTCGCGGTGCTGAGCAGTTCTTC
many TRBJ1-2 . TRBV12-3/TRBV12-4 CASSLDPGLRGGYTF TGTGCCAGCAGTTTAGATCCCGGACTAAGGGGGGGCTACACCTTC
. TRBJ1-3 . TRBV19 CAGVLGNTIYF TGTGCCGGAGTATTGGGAAACACCATATATTTT
many TRBJ1-6 . TRBV5-1 CASSLAGSSYNSPLHF TGTGCCAGCAGCTTAGCAGGGAGCTCCTATAATTCACCCCTCCACTTT
. TRBJ2-7 . TRBV19 CASSIDRGGNYEQYF TGTGCCAGTAGTATAGATCGGGGCGGGAACTACGAGCAGTACTTC
many TRBJ1-2 . TRBV12-3/TRBV12-4 CASTQVGLNYGYTF TGTGCCAGCACCCAGGTGGGGCTTAACTATGGCTACACCTTC
many TRBJ1-1 . TRBV12-5 CASGRTPTDATSFFSEAFF TGTGCTAGTGGGAGGACTCCGACAGACGCCACCTCCTTCTTCTCTGAAGCTTTCTTT
. TRBJ1-1 TRBD1 TRBV29-1 CSVEPAGQGGSTEAFF TGCAGCGTGGAGCCAGCTGGACAGGGGGGAAGCACTGAAGCTTTCTTT
. TRBJ2-5 TRBD1 TRBV20-1 CSARALDREYEETQYF TGCAGTGCTAGGGCCCTCGACAGGGAATACGAAGAGACCCAGTACTTC
many TRBJ1-2 . TRBV5-1 CASSLGADGDYGYTF TGCGCCAGCAGCTTGGGGGCGGACGGCGACTATGGCTACACCTTC
. TRBJ2-2 TRBD2 TRBV5-6 CASSFTSGRGWTGELFF TGTGCCAGCAGCTTCACAAGCGGGAGGGGTTGGACCGGGGAGCTGTTTTTT
. TRBJ2-7 TRBD2 TRBV7-3 CARSAGSYEQYF TGTGCCAGGTCAGCGGGGTCCTACGAGCAGTACTTC
. TRBJ2-1 TRBD2 TRBV24-1 CATSEAGTSGRKYNEQFF TGTGCCACCAGTGAGGCCGGGACTAGCGGGAGGAAATACAATGAGCAGTTCTTC
many TRBJ1-4 . TRBV11-2 CASSSHPRWEEKLFF TGTGCCAGCAGCTCCCACCCCAGGTGGGAAGAAAAACTGTTTTTT
many TRBJ2-5 . TRBV7-3 CASSPGASETQYF TGTGCCAGCAGCCCCGGGGCCTCGGAGACCCAGTACTTC
. TRBJ1-2 . TRBV6-1 CASTLVGNGYTF TGTGCCAGCACCCTCGTGGGCAACGGCTACACCTTC
many TRBJ1-2 . TRBV6-1 CASRIDPLRDYGYTF TGTGCCAGCAGGATCGACCCCTTACGGGACTATGGCTACACCTTC
. TRBJ1-4 . TRBV6-2/TRBV6-3 CASSLDSTGEKLFF TGTGCCAGCAGTTTAGACAGTACCGGTGAAAAACTGTTTTTT
few TRBJ2-4 . TRBV24-1 CATSDLPGTVVAKNIQYF TGTGCCACCAGTGATTTGCCGGGGACGGTAGTAGCCAAAAACATTCAGTACTTC
. TRBJ2-1 . TRBV7-3 CASSLGWRSEQFF TGTGCCAGCAGCTTAGGGTGGCGCTCTGAGCAGTTCTTC
many TRBJ2-3 . TRBV12-5 CASGFGADTQYF TGTGCTAGTGGTTTTGGGGCAGATACGCAGTATTTT
many TRBJ2-2 TRBD1 TRBV6-2/TRBV6-3 CASSSRGRTGELFF TGTGCCAGCAGTTCCAGGGGGCGCACCGGGGAGCTGTTTTTT
. TRBJ2-4 TRBD2 TRBV10-3 CAISESSGAAKNIQYF TGTGCCATCAGTGAGTCTAGCGGGGCAGCCAAAAACATTCAGTACTTC
. TRBJ1-1 TRBD1 TRBV6-2/TRBV6-3 CASSYSRGLIGTEAFF TGTGCCAGCAGTTACTCGAGGGGGCTGATCGGCACTGAAGCTTTCTTT